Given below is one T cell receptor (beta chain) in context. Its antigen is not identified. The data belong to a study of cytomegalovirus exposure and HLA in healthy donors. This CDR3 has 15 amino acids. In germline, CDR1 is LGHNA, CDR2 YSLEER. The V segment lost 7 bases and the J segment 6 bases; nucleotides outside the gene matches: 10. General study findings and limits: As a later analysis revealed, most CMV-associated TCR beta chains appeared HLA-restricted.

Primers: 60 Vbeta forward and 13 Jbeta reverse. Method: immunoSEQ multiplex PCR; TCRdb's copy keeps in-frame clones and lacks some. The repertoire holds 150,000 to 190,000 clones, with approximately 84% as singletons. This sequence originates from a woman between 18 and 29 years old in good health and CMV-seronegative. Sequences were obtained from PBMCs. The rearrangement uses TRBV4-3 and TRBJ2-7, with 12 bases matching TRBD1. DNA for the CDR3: TGCGCCAGCACCCAGAGGGACAGGGGGCCGCCCGAGCAGTACTTC. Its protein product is CASTQRDRGPPEQYF.